This entry lists 7 T cell receptor beta chains sequenced from one sample in a study of T cells in Graves' hyperthyroidism and ophthalmopathy. The TCR beta CDR3 regions underwent amplification using RNA transcripts as the source. TCR CDR3 underwent first-round RT-PCR with the HTBI primer set. TCRdb analysed the multiplex PCR reads with MiXCR anew, one entry per CDR3 protein. This sample yields about 840,000 distinct CDR3 sequences, of which around 39% are seen a single time; 7% to 10% belongs to the top ten. Sequenced: blood. Source of these receptors: a man between 18 and 35 years old with Graves' hyperthyroidism.

With respect to this clonotype: This may arise from a read error, as a much more abundant clone is one base away. The J gene is TRBJ1-6, the V gene TRBV9; a possible D gene is TRBD1 (5 bases). Between the trimmed V and J ends, which lost 0 bases and 9 bases, there was a span of 16 bases. Germline CDR1 SGDLS, CDR2 YYNGEE. The CDR3 runs 16 residues. The CDR3 coding sequence is TGTGCCAGCAGCGTAGCTCCCCAGGTCGACAGTTCACCCCTCCACTTT. Residues: CASSVAPQVDSSPLHF.

As regards this clonotype: The germline gene is not matched at one end of the junction; a read error may be the cause. The chain employs TRBV29-1 and TRBJ2-5; D gene uncertain. The CDR3 runs to 13 residues. Germline V gives CDR1 SQVTM, CDR2 ANQGSEA. CDR3 sequence: CASSFGSLETQYF. The CDR3 nucleotides read TGTGCCAGCAGTTTCGGTAGCCTGGAGACCCAGTACTTC.

This clonotype has only one observation. This chain uses TRBV13 with TRBJ1-4; TRBD1 aligns across 11 bases. V dropped 5 bases and J dropped 8; count of bases not matched to a gene: 4. CDR1 is PRHDT, CDR2 FYEKMQ, per germline (reference sequence). The CDR3 contains 14 residues. In nucleotides, the CDR3 is TGTGCCAGCAGCCCCGGACAGGGGGCAGAAAAACTGTTTTTT. Translated: CASSPGQGAEKLFF.

The rearrangement links TRBV7-8 to TRBJ2-5; D is possibly TRBD1 (6 bases). CDR1 SGHVS and CDR2 FQNEAQ come from the germline V gene. CDR3 length: 14 residues. V was shortened by 2 bases and J by 9 bases, with 16 bases between the two germline ends. CDR3 protein: CASSLRGGREPQYF. In nucleotides, the CDR3 is TGTGCCAGCAGCTTACGAGGGGGAAGGGAGCCCCAGTACTTC.

The chain uses TRBV20-1 and TRBJ1-6, with 8 bases fitting TRBD1. The CDR3 covers 16 residues. In germline, CDR1 is DFQATT, CDR2 SNEGSKA (reference sequence). The J segment lost 7 bases and the V segment lost 3 bases, leaving 11 bases of the junction unmatched. CDR3 loop: CSASVTGRDRNSPLHF. DNA for the CDR3: TGCAGTGCTAGCGTAACAGGGCGGGACAGGAATTCACCCCTCCACTTT.

V is TRBV7-2 and J is TRBJ2-5; 12 positions agree with TRBD2. The V gene's germline CDR1 is SGHTA and CDR2 FQGNSA. CDR3 length equals 18 residues. With 5 bases clipped from V and 2 bases from J, the junction kept 12 bases outside the gene matches. CDR3 nucleotides: TGTGCCAGCAGCCCCTGGACTAGCGGGATGTCTAAACAAGAGACCCAGTACTTC. Translating it yields CASSPWTSGMSKQETQYF. The whole variable domain, filled in from reference TRBV7-2 and TRBJ2-5, reads GAGVSQSPSNKVTEKGKDVELRCDPISGHTALYWYRQSLGQGLEFLIYFQGNSAPDKSGLPSDRFSAERTGGSVSTLTIQRTQQEDSAVYLCASSPWTSGMSKQETQYFGPGTRLLVL.

In the case of this clonotype: Being one base from a much bigger clone, this may be a read error. J is TRBJ2-7 and V is TRBV7-2; unclear D gene. This CDR3 region has 14 residues. CDR1 is SGHTA, CDR2 FQGNSA, per germline. CDR3 coding DNA: TGTGCCGGCAGCCTGGCCAGCGCTAACTACGAGCAGTACTTC. It encodes CAGSLASANYEQYF.